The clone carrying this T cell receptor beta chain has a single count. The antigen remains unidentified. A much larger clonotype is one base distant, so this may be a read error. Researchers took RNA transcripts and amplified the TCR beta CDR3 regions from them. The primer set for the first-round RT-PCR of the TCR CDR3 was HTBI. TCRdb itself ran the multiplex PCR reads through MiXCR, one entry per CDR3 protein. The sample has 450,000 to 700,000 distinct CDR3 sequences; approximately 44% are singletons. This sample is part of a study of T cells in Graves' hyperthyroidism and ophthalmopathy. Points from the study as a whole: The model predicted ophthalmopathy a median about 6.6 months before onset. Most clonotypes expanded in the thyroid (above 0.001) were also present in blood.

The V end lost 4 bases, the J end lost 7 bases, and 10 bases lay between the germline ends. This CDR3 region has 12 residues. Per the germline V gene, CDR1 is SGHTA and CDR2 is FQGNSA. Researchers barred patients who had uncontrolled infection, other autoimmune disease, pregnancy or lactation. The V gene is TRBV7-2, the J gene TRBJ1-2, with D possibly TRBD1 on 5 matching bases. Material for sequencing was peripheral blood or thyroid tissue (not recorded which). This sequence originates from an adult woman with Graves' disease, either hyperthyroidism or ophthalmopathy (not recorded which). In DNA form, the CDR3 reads TGTGCCAGCAGCTGGGGGGGGGGTGGCTACACCTTC. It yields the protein CASSWGGGGYTF. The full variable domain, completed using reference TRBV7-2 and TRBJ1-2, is GAGVSQSPSNKVTEKGKDVELRCDPISGHTALYWYRQSLGQGLEFLIYFQGNSAPDKSGLPSDRFSAERTGGSVSTLTIQRTQQEDSAVYLCASSWGGGGYTFGSGTRLTVV.